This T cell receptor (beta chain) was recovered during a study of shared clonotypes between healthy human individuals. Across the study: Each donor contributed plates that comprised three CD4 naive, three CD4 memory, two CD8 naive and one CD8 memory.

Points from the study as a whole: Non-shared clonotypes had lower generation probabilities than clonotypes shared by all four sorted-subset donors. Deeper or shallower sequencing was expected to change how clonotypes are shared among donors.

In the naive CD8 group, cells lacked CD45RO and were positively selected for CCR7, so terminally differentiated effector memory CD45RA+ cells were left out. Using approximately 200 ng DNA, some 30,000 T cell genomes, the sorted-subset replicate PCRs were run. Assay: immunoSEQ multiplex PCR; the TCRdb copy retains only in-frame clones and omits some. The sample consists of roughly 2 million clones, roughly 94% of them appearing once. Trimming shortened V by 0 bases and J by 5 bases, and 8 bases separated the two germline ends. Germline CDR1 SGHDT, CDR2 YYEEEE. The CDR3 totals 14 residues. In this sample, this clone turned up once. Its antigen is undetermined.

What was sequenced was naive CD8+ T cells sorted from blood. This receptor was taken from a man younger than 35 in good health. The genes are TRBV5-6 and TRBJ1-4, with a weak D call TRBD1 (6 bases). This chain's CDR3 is CASSLATGNEKLFF. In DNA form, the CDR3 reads TGTGCCAGCAGCTTGGCTACAGGGAATGAAAAACTGTTTTTT.